The 8 T cell receptor beta chains given below trace back to one sample, sequenced in a study of cytomegalovirus exposure and HLA in healthy donors. The method was immunoSEQ multiplex PCR; TCRdb's version includes in-frame clones alone and lacks a portion of them. The sample carries 250,000 or so clones, 80% to 90% recorded once. The sequencing input was PBMCs. These receptors all come from a man aged 18 to 29 in good health and CMV-seronegative.

The chain joins TRBV28 to TRBJ1-1, with a possible D match to TRBD1 (5 bases). The V and J ends lost 4 bases and 8 bases respectively, with 23 bases between them. The CDR3 contains 16 residues. CDR1 and CDR2 from the germline V gene are MDHEN and SYDVKM. CDR3 in amino acids: CASSSPPFGGDGEAFF. CDR3 bases: TGTGCCAGCAGTTCCCCTCCATTCGGCGGGGACGGCGAAGCTTTCTTT. The full variable domain, in which reference TRBV28 and TRBJ1-1 provide the parts outside the CDR3, is DVKVTQSSRYLVKRTGEKVFLECVQDMDHENMFWYRQDPGLGLRLIYFSYDVKMKEKGDIPEGYSVSREKKERFSLILESASTNQTSMYLCASSSPPFGGDGEAFFGQGTRLTVV.

The chain employs TRBV6-4 and TRBJ2-3; TRBD2 might be the D (5 bases). CDR1 and CDR2 (germline): MRHNA, SNTAGT. Trimming pared 3 bases from V and 10 bases from J, leaving 14 bases between. This CDR3 region has 13 residues. The CDR3 reads CASSETTLAPQYF. The CDR3 DNA follows: TGTGCCAGCAGTGAAACCACGCTAGCTCCGCAGTATTTT.

On this clone: Other DNA sequences in the sample encode the same CDR3. The chain links TRBV4-1 to TRBJ2-2, with D perhaps TRBD2 (6 bases). The CDR3 length is 16 residues. V shed 0 bases and J shed 2 bases, with 10 bases lying between them. The germline gives CDR1 MGHRA, CDR2 YSYEKL. The CDR3 DNA reads TGCGCCAGCAGCCAAGAACCCGGGAGCAACACCGGGGAGCTGTTTTTT. Translated: CASSQEPGSNTGELFF.

This clone appeared a few times. The rearrangement joins TRBV7-2 to TRBJ2-7; 9 positions match TRBD2. This CDR3 spans 13 amino acids. In germline, CDR1 is SGHTA, CDR2 FQGNSA. The trim removed 3 bases at V and 6 bases at J, leaving 3 bases unmatched. CDR3 sequence (DNA): TGTGCCAGCAGCTTCGATAGCGGGGGCGAGCAGTACTTC. This gives the protein CASSFDSGGEQYF.

The J gene is TRBJ2-7, the V gene TRBV7-9, with a tentative D call TRBD1 (5 bases). The CDR3 runs to 13 residues. Germline loops: CDR1 SEHNR, CDR2 FQNEAQ (reference sequence). V gave up 8 bases and J gave up 4 bases, with 15 bases separating them. For the CDR3, the DNA is TGTGCCAGCCGACAGAATTCCCAATACGAGCAGTACTTC. It translates to CASRQNSQYEQYF.

This chain connects TRBV14 to TRBJ2-7; 9 bases are shared with TRBD1. V was clipped by 0 bases and J by 2 bases; unmatched bases: 8. The CDR3 runs 17 residues. Per germline, CDR1 SGHDN and CDR2 FVKESK. CDR3 in DNA: TGTGCCAGCAGCCAAGATGCCATCCGGGACAGGGCCTACGAGCAGTACTTC. This codes for CASSQDAIRDRAYEQYF.

J is TRBJ2-3 and V is TRBV7-2; a possible D gene is TRBD1 (6 bases). Trimming cost V 7 bases and J 4 bases, with 9 bases left between them. CDR3 length: 12 amino acids. Germline V gives CDR1 SGHTA, CDR2 FQGNSA. The CDR3 here is CASTKGADTQYF. The CDR3 DNA reads as TGTGCCAGCACAAAGGGGGCAGATACGCAGTATTTT.

The CDR3 loop is CASSPLEGEQYF. The CDR3 DNA sequence: TGTGCCAGTAGCCCTTTAGAGGGCGAGCAGTACTTC. The chain carries TRBV19 and TRBJ2-7; tentative D call: TRBD2 (5 bases). This CDR3 is built from 12 residues. Trimming removed 6 bases from V and 6 bases from J, with 12 bases in between. Germline V CDR1 and CDR2: LNHDA, SQIVND (reference sequence).